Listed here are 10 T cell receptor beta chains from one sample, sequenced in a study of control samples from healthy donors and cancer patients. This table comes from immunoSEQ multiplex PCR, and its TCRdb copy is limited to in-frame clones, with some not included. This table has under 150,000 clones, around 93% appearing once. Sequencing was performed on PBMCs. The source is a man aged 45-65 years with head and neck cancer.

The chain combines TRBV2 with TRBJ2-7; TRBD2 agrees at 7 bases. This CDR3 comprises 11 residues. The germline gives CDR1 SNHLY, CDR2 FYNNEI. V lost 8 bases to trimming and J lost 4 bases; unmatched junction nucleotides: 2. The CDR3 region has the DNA TGTGCCAGCTCTAGCGGATACGAGCAGTACTTC. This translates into CASSSGYEQYF.

The CDR3 DNA reads as TGTGCCACTCTTGACAGGGGGCGCCCCAATTATGGCTACACCTTC. This codes for CATLDRGRPNYGYTF. The gene calls are TRBV6-6 and TRBJ1-2, with 10 bases matching TRBD1. Germline loops: CDR1 MNHNY, CDR2 SVGAGI (reference sequence). V gave up 10 bases and J gave up 5 bases; unmatched junction bases: 13. This CDR3 is 15 amino acids long.

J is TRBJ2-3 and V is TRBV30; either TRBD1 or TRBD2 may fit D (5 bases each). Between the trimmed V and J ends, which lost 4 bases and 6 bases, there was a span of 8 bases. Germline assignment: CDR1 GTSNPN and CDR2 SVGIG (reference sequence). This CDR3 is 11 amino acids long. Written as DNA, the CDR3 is TGTGCCTGGATGGGGGTGGATACGCAGTATTTT. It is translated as CAWMGVDTQYF.

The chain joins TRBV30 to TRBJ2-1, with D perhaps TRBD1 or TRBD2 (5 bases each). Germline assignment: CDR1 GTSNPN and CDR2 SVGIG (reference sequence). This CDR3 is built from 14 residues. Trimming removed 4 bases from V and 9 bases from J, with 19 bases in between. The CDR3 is CAWTGAKFDREQFF. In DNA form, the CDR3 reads TGTGCCTGGACCGGGGCCAAATTCGATCGTGAGCAGTTCTTC.

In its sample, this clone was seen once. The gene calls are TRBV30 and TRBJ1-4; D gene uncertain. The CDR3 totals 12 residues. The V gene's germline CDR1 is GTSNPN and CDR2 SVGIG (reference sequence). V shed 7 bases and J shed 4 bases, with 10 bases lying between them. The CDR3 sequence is CAFGRINEKLFF. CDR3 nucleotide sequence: TGTGCCTTTGGGCGGATTAATGAAAAACTGTTTTTT.

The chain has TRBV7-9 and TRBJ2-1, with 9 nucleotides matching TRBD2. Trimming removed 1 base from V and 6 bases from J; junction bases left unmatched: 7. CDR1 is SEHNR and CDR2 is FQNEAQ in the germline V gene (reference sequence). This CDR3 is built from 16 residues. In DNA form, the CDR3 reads TGTGCCAGCAGCTTAGGGTCCAGCGGGGGGTCCAATGAGCAGTTCTTC. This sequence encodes CASSLGSSGGSNEQFF.

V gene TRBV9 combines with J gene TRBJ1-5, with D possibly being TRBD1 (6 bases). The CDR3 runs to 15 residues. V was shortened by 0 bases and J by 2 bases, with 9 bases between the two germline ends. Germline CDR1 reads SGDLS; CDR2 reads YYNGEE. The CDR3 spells CASSVGGLGNQPQHF. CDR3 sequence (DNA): TGTGCCAGCAGCGTAGGGGGGCTGGGCAATCAGCCCCAGCATTTT.

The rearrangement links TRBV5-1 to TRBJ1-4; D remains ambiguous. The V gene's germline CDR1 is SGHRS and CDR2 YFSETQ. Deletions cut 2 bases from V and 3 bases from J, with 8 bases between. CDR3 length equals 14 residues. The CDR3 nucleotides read TGCGCCAGCAGCTTCGGCGTCGCTAATGAAAAACTGTTTTTT. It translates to CASSFGVANEKLFF.

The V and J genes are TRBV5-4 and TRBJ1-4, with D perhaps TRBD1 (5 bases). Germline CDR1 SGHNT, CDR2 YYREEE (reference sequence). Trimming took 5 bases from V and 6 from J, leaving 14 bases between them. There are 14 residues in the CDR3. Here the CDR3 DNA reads TGTGCCAGCAGTCTTTTCGGGGGAGATGAAAAACTGTTTTTT. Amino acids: CASSLFGGDEKLFF.

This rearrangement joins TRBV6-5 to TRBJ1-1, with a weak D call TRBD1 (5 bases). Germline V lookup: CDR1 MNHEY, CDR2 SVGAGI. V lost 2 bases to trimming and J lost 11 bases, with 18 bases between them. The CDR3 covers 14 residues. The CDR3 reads CASSYLFTDSGAFF. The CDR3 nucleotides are TGTGCCAGCAGTTACCTCTTCACCGACAGTGGGGCTTTCTTT.